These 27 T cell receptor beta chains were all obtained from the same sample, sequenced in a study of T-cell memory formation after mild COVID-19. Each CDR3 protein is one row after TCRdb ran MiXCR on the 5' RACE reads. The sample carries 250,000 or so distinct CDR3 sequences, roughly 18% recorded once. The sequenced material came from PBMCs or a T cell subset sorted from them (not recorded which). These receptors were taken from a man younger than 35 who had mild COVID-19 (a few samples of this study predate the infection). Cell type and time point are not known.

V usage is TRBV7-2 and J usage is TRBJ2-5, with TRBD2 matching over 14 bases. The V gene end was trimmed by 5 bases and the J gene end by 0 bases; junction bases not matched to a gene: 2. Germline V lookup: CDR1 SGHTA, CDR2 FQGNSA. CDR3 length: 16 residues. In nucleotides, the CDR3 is TGTGCCAGCAGCCGACTAGCGGGGGGGAACCAAGAGACCCAGTACTTC. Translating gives CASSRLAGGNQETQYF.

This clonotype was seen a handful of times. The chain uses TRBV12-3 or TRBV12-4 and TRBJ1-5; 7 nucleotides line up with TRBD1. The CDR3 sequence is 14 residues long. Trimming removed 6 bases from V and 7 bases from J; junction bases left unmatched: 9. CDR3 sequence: CASSRRGRYQPQHF. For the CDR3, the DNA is TGTGCCAGCAGCAGAAGGGGGCGATACCAGCCCCAGCATTTT.

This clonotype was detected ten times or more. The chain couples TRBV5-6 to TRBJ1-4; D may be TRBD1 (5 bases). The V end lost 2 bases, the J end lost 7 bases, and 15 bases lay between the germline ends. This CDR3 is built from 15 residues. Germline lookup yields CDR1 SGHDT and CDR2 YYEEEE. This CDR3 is CASSFLSRDGEKLFF. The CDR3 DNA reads TGTGCCAGCAGCTTCTTATCCAGGGACGGTGAAAAACTGTTTTTT.

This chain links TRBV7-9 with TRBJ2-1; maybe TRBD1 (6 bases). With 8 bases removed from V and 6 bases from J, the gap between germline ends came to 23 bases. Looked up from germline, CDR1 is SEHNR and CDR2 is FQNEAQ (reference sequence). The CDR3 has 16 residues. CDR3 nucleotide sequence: TGTGCCAGCTTCATCGCTACAGGGAAATTTCGCAATGAGCAGTTCTTC. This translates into CASFIATGKFRNEQFF.

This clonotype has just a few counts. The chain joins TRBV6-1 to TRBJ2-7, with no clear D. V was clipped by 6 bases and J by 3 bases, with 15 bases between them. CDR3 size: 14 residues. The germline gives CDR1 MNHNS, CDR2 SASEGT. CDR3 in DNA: TGTGCCAGCAGCCCCACCGGCTCGTTCTACGAGCAGTACGTC. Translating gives CASSPTGSFYEQYV.

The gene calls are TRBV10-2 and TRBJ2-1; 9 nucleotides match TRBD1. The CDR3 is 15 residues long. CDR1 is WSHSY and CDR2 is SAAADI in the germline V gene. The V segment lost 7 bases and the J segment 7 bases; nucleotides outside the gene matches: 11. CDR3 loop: CASTPVGTGWNEQFF. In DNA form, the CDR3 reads TGCGCCAGCACCCCGGTAGGGACAGGGTGGAATGAGCAGTTCTTC.

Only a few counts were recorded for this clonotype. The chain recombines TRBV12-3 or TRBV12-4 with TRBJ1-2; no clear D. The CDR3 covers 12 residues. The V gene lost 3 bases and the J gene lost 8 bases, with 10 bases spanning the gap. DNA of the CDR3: TGTGCCAGCAGTTTTACGGGCGGAGGCTACACCTTC. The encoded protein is CASSFTGGGYTF.

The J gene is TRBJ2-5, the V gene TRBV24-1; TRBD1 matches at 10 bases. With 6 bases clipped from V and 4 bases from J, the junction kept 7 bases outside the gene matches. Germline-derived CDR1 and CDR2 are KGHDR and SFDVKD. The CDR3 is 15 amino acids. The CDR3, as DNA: TGTGCCACCAGTCCCGGGACAGGGGTCCTAGAGACCCAGTACTTC. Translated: CATSPGTGVLETQYF.

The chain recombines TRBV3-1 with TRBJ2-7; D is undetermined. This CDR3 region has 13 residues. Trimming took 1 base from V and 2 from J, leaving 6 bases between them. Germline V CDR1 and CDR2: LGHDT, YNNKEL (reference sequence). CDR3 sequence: CASSQAAAYEQYF. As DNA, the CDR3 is TGTGCCAGCAGCCAAGCGGCAGCCTACGAGCAGTACTTC.

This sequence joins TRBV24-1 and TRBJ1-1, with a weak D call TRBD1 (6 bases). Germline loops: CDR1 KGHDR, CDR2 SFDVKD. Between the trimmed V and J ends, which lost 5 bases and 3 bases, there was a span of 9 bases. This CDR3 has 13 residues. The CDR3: CATSAPGDTEAFF. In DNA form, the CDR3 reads TGTGCCACCAGTGCCCCAGGGGACACTGAAGCTTTCTTT.

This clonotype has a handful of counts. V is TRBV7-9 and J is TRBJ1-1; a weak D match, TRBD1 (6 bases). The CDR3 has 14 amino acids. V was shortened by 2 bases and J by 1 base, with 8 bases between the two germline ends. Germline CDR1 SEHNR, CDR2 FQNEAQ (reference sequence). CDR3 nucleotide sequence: TGTGCCAGCAGCTTAATGACAGGGAACACTGAAGCTTTCTTT. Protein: CASSLMTGNTEAFF.

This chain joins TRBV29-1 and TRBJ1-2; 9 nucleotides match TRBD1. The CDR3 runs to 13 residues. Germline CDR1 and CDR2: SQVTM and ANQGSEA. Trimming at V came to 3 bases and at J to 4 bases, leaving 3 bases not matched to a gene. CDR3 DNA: TGCAGCGTTGAGACAGGGGGTTTCTATGGCTACACCTTC. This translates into CSVETGGFYGYTF. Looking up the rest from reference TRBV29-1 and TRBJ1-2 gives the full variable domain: SAVISQKPSRDICQRGTSLTIQCQVDSQVTMMFWYRQQPGQSLTLIATANQGSEATYESGFVIDKFPISRPNLTFSTLTVSNMSPEDSSIYLCSVETGGFYGYTFGSGTRLTVV.

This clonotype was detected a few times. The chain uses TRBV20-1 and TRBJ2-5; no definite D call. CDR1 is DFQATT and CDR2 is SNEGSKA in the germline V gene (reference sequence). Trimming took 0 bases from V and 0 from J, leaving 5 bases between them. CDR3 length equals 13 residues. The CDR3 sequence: CSARDPNQETQYF. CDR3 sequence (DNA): TGCAGTGCTAGAGACCCTAACCAAGAGACCCAGTACTTC.

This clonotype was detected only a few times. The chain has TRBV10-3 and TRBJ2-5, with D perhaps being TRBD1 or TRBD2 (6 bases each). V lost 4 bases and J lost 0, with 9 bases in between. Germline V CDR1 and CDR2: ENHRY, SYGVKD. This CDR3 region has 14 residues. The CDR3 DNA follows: TGTGCCATCAGTGGGAGGGGGAACCAAGAGACCCAGTACTTC. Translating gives CAISGRGNQETQYF.

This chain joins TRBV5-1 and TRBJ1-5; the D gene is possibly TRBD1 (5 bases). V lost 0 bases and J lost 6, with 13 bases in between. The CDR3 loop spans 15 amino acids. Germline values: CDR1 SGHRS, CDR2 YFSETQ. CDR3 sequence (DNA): TGCGCCAGCAGCTTGGTTTCGGGGCCGAGTCAGCCCCAGCATTTT. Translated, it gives CASSLVSGPSQPQHF.

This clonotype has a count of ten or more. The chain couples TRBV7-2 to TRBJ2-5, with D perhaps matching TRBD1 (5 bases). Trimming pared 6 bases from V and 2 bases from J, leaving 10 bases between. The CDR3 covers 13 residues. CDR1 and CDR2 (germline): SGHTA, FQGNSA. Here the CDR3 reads CASSFQGQETQYF. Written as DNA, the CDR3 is TGTGCCAGCAGTTTTCAGGGACAAGAGACCCAGTACTTC.

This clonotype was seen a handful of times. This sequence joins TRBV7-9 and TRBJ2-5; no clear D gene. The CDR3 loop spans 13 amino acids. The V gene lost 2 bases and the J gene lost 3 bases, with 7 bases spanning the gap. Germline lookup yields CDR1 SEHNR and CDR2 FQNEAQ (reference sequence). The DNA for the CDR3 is TGTGCCAGCAGCTTAATTTGGAAAGAGACCCAGTACTTC. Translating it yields CASSLIWKETQYF.

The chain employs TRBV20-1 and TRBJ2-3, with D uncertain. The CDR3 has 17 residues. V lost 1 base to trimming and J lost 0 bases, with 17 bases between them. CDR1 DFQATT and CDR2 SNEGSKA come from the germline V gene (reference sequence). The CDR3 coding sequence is TGCAGTGCTAGAGCCCAGCGCATCCGTGCTAGCACAGATACGCAGTATTTT. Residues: CSARAQRIRASTDTQYF.

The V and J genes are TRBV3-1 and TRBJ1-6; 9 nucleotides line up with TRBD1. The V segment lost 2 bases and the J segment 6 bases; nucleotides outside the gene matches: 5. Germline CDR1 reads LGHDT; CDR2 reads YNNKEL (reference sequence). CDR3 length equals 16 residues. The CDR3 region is CASSQSWTGVNSPLHF. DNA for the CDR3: TGTGCCAGCAGCCAATCTTGGACAGGGGTTAATTCACCCCTCCACTTT.

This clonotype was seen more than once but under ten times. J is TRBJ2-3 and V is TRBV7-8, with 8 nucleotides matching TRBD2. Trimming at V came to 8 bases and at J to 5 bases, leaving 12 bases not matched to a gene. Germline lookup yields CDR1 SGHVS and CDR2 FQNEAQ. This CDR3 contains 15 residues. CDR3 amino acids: CASGSPGGNIDTQYF. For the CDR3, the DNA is TGTGCCAGCGGGTCTCCGGGGGGGAATATAGATACGCAGTATTTT.

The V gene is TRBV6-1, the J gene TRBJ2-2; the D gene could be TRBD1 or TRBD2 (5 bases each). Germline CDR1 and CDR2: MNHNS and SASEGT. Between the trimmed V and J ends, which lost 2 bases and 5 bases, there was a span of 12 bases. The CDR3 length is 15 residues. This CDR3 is CASSERGARTGELFF. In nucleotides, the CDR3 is TGTGCCAGCAGTGAACGAGGGGCCCGGACCGGGGAGCTGTTTTTT.

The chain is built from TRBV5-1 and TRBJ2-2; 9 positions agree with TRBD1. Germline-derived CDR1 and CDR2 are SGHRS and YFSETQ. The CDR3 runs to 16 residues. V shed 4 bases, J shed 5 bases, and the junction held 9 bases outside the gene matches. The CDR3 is CASSPPGTGLTGELFF. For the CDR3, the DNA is TGCGCCAGCAGCCCACCCGGGACAGGGCTGACCGGGGAGCTGTTTTTT.

CDR3 bases: TGTGCCAGTAGTAGTCTTCTCAAGGGCCTTCCCACAGATACGCAGTATTTT. Its protein product is CASSSLLKGLPTDTQYF. The chain uses TRBV19 and TRBJ2-3, with D unclear. The CDR3 is 17 amino acids. Trimming removed 4 bases from V and 2 bases from J, with 19 bases in between. CDR1 and CDR2 from the germline V gene are LNHDA and SQIVND (reference sequence).

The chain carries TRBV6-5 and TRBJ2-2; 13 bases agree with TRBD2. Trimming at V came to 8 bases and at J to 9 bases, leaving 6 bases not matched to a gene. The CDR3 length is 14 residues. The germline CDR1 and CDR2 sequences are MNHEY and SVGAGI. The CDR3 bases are TGTGCCAGCCACCGACTAGCGGGGGGCCGGGAGCTGTTTTTT. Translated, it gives CASHRLAGGRELFF.

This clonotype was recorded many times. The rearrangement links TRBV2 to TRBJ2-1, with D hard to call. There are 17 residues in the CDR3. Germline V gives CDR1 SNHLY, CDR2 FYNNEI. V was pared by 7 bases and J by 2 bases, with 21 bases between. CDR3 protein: CASNGFVRTGPYNEQFF. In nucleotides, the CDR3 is TGTGCCAGCAACGGTTTTGTTAGGACCGGACCCTACAATGAGCAGTTCTTC.

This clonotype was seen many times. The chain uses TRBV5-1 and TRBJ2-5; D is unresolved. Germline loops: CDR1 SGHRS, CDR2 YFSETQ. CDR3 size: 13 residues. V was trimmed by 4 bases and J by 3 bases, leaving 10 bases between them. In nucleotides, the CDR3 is TGCGCCAGCAGCCCAGAGAATGAAGAGACCCAGTACTTC. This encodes CASSPENEETQYF. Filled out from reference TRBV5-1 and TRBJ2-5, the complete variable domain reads KAGVTQTPRYLIKTRGQQVTLSCSPISGHRSVSWYQQTPGQGLQFLFEYFSETQRNKGNFPGRFSGRQFSNSRSEMNVSTLELGDSALYLCASSPENEETQYFGPGTRLLVL.

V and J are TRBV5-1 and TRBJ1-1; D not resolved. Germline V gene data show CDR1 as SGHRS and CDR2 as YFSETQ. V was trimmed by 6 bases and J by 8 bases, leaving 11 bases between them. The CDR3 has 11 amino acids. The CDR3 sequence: CASIGNSEAFF. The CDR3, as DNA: TGCGCCAGCATCGGTAACTCCGAAGCTTTCTTT.